This T cell receptor (beta chain) was recovered during a study of T-cell memory formation after mild COVID-19. 5'RACE primed at constant segments yielded TCR alpha and TCR beta cDNA libraries bearing sample barcodes and UMIs. TCRdb redid the calling of the 5' RACE reads with MiXCR, one entry per CDR3 protein. The sample consists of tens of thousands of distinct CDR3 sequences, approximately 12% of them appearing once. The table lists this clonotype with many counts. Its antigen is not identified. With 10 bases removed from V and 3 bases from J, the gap between germline ends came to 12 bases. CDR1 and CDR2 from the germline V gene are KGHSH and LQKENI. The CDR3 extends over 12 amino acids. Regarding the study as a whole: The study found contracting CD4+ clones mainly in CM and EM and contracting CD8+ clones in EMRA. There was a balanced CD4/CD8 profile in clones contracting day 15 to 85, and later expanders leaned CD4+.

The receptor comes from an adult woman who had mild COVID-19 (a few samples of this study predate the infection). Cell type and time point are not known. The chain links TRBV18 to TRBJ2-5, with a possible D match to TRBD2 (6 bases). Input material: PBMCs or a T cell subset sorted from them (not recorded which). Here the CDR3 reads CATLGGKETQYF. The CDR3 coding sequence is TGTGCCACCCTAGGAGGGAAAGAGACCCAGTACTTC.